This TCR beta chain was sequenced in a study of blood T cell repertoires in COVID-19. Whole-study context: Samples representing acute and convalescent COVID-19 were sourced from the United States, Italy and Spain.

Produced via immunoSEQ multiplex PCR; TCRdb's table is partial and in-frame only. This table has some 340,000 clones, roughly 87% appearing once. The CDR3 is made up of 12 amino acids. Germline values: CDR1 SGHRS, CDR2 YFSETQ. Trimming cost V 6 bases and J 8 bases, with 14 bases left between them. The recovered donors of Cohort 3 showed two negative PCRs, clearance, or symptom resolution. This clone was found once. The chain combines TRBV5-1 with TRBJ1-1; D remains ambiguous. The sequence was obtained from a woman aged 50 to 65 who had recovered from COVID-19. Sequencing was done on a sample of PBMCs or T cells enriched from blood (not recorded which). The CDR3 DNA reads as TGCGCCAGCACCCTTGGGCTCGGAGAAGCTTTCTTT. Amino acid sequence: CASTLGLGEAFF.